This T cell receptor (beta chain) was sequenced for a study of blood T cell repertoires in COVID-19. Only in-frame clones appear in the TCRdb table, and some are missing; sequencing was by immunoSEQ multiplex PCR. The table records over 200,000 clones, roughly 90% of them present only once. In germline, CDR1 is MDHEN, CDR2 SYDVKM. V trimming: 6 bases; J trimming: 7 bases; junction bases outside the gene matches: 5. The CDR3 contains 12 residues. Sequenced sample: peripheral blood. V gene TRBV28 combines with J gene TRBJ2-7, with TRBD2 matching over 8 bases. The TCR was taken from a man aged 40-49 years with active or convalescent COVID-19. The CDR3 loop reads CASSLPGGEQYF. The CDR3 DNA follows: TGTGCCAGCAGCCTCCCGGGGGGGGAGCAGTACTTC.